These 17 T cell receptor beta chains originate from one sample sequenced in a study of T cells in Graves' hyperthyroidism and ophthalmopathy. Amplification of TCR beta CDR3 regions used RNA as the template. Initially, a first-round RT-PCR of the TCR CDR3 employed the HTBI primer set. One entry per CDR3 protein, called by TCRdb with MiXCR from the multiplex PCR reads. The data show 300,000 to 500,000 distinct CDR3 sequences, about 15% seen once. The sequenced sample consisted of blood. The receptor set was obtained from a woman in her twenties or thirties with Graves' hyperthyroidism.

This clonotype has a count of ten or more. The CDR3 coding sequence is TGTGCCAGCAGCTTAGACGTCTTAACCCCCTACGAGCAGTACTTC. Protein sequence: CASSLDVLTPYEQYF. V and J are TRBV7-2 and TRBJ2-7; D not certain. V dropped 1 base and J dropped 2 bases, with 12 bases sitting between them. The CDR3 has 15 residues. Germline V gene data show CDR1 as SGHTA and CDR2 as FQGNSA.

V and J are TRBV5-1 and TRBJ2-1; 7 bases match TRBD2. The germline gives CDR1 SGHRS, CDR2 YFSETQ. J lost 0 bases, V lost 5 bases, and 5 bases had no gene match. This CDR3 region has 15 residues. In DNA, the CDR3 is TGCGCCAGCAGTCCGCGGGAGTTCTCCTACAATGAGCAGTTCTTC. It yields the protein CASSPREFSYNEQFF.

This clonotype was observed a few times. The rearrangement joins TRBV6-1 to TRBJ2-3; a possible D gene is TRBD2 (7 bases). The V and J ends lost 6 bases and 1 base respectively, with 14 bases between them. Germline V gives CDR1 MNHNS, CDR2 SASEGT. The CDR3 spans 15 residues. CDR3: CASSYEGGRTDTQYF. CDR3 DNA: TGTGCCAGCAGCTATGAGGGGGGGCGCACAGATACGCAGTATTTT.

At least ten counts were recorded for this clonotype. The chain employs TRBV27 and TRBJ2-1; TRBD2 agrees at 12 bases. The CDR3 length is 18 residues. The trim removed 2 bases at V and 4 bases at J, leaving 9 bases unmatched. Germline V gene data show CDR1 as MNHEY and CDR2 as SMNVEV (reference sequence). Written as DNA, the CDR3 is TGTGCCAGCAGTTTAGTACTAGCGGGAGGAGGAGGGTACAATGAGCAGTTCTTC. The encoded protein is CASSLVLAGGGGYNEQFF.

CDR3 DNA: TGCGCCAGCAGTTTTTTGTCGGGAGGGCCAGACGGTGCGCAGTTCTTC. This gives the protein CASSFLSGGPDGAQFF. The chain uses TRBV5-1 and TRBJ2-1; 8 positions match TRBD2. This CDR3 region has 16 residues. J gave up 12 bases and V 5 bases, and 19 bases lay outside the gene matches. The germline gives CDR1 SGHRS, CDR2 YFSETQ.

V gene TRBV7-6 combines with J gene TRBJ2-1; 13 positions match TRBD2. The CDR3 has 18 residues. Per the germline V gene, CDR1 is SGHVS and CDR2 is FNYEAQ. V trimming: 2 bases; J trimming: 3 bases; junction bases outside the gene matches: 7. CDR3: CASSLYGTSGVNYNEQFF. As DNA, the CDR3 is TGTGCCAGCAGCTTATACGGGACTAGCGGGGTAAACTACAATGAGCAGTTCTTC.

Only a few counts were recorded for this clonotype. This chain joins TRBV25-1 and TRBJ2-6; tentative D call: TRBD1 (6 bases). The CDR3 covers 16 residues. CDR1 is MGHDK and CDR2 is SYGVNS in the germline V gene. Trimming removed 0 bases from V and 4 bases from J, with 10 bases in between. Here the CDR3 DNA reads TGTGCCAGCAGTGAATATCCAGGGGTCGGGGCCAACGTCCTGACTTTC. It translates to CASSEYPGVGANVLTF.

Ten or more counts support this clonotype. The chain employs TRBV9 and TRBJ1-5; the D gene is possibly TRBD1 (5 bases). Germline CDR1 is SGDLS and CDR2 is YYNGEE. There are 14 residues in the CDR3. The ends were cut back, 0 bases at V and 7 bases at J, with 11 bases in the middle. CDR3 bases: TGTGCCAGCAGCGTAGATGGGGGAGGGCAGCCCCAGCATTTT. Protein sequence: CASSVDGGGQPQHF.

A word on this clonotype: The junction and the germline gene differ at one end; a read error may be behind it. The rearrangement links TRBV5-1 to TRBJ2-5; 8 nucleotides align to TRBD1. Germline values: CDR1 SGHRS, CDR2 YFSETQ. The CDR3 contains 16 residues. CDR3 sequence: CASSQPGTGRLETQYF. CDR3 bases: TGTGCCAGCAGCCAACCCGGGACAGGAAGATTAGAGACCCAGTACTTC.

This chain links TRBV5-1 with TRBJ1-5, with 10 positions matching TRBD1. This CDR3 spans 15 amino acids. V dropped 4 bases and J dropped 5; count of bases not matched to a gene: 6. Germline CDR1 reads SGHRS; CDR2 reads YFSETQ. CDR3 protein: CASSPGTGVYQPQHF. The CDR3 DNA follows: TGCGCCAGCAGCCCCGGGACAGGGGTTTATCAGCCCCAGCATTTT.

The rearrangement links TRBV6-5 to TRBJ2-1, with D perhaps TRBD2 (5 bases). Trimming stripped 3 bases from V and 4 bases from J, with 13 bases between. CDR1 MNHEY and CDR2 SVGAGI come from the germline V gene. The CDR3 length is 15 residues. CDR3 in amino acids: CASSYGSIGYNEQFF. The DNA for the CDR3 is TGTGCCAGCAGTTATGGGAGTATAGGGTACAATGAGCAGTTCTTC.

The V and J genes are TRBV20-1 and TRBJ2-1, with 13 bases fitting TRBD2. The CDR3 consists of 14 residues. Germline lookup yields CDR1 DFQATT and CDR2 SNEGSKA (reference sequence). Losses at the gene ends were 4 bases for V and 12 bases for J; bases not matched to a gene: 9. CDR3 bases: TGCAGTGCTATAAGGACTAGCGGGGGTCCCGGGCAGTTCTTC. Translating it yields CSAIRTSGGPGQFF.

This clonotype has more than one count but fewer than ten. The gene calls are TRBV7-9 and TRBJ2-1, with TRBD2 matching over 13 bases. Trimming took 4 bases from V and 9 from J; bases not matched to a gene: 12. The germline CDR1 and CDR2 sequences are SEHNR and FQNEAQ (reference sequence). The CDR3 runs 17 residues. CDR3 sequence (DNA): TGTGCCAGCAGCTCACCCGGACTAGCGGGAGTAGTACGTGAGCAGTTCTTC. The encoded protein is CASSSPGLAGVVREQFF. The variable domain in full, completed from reference TRBV7-9 and TRBJ2-1, reads DTGVSQNPRHKITKRGQNVTFRCDPISEHNRLYWYRQTLGQGPEFLTYFQNEAQLEKSRLLSDRFSAERPKGSFSTLEIQRTEQGDSAMYLCASSSPGLAGVVREQFFGPGTRLTVL.

This clonotype occurred many times. The chain recombines TRBV29-1 with TRBJ2-7, with D possibly matching TRBD2 (6 bases). Germline V CDR1 and CDR2: SQVTM, ANQGSEA. This CDR3 region has 13 residues. V lost 7 bases to trimming and J lost 2 bases, with 15 bases between them. Here the CDR3 reads CSALGGNTYEQYF. The CDR3 nucleotides read TGCAGCGCCTTAGGAGGGAACACCTACGAGCAGTACTTC.

The rearrangement joins TRBV5-5 to TRBJ1-5, with no clear D. V lost 2 bases and J lost 4, with 10 bases in between. The CDR3 consists of 14 residues. Per the germline V gene, CDR1 is SGHKS and CDR2 is YYEKEE (reference sequence). CDR3 nucleotides: TGTGCCAGCAGCTTTGACCCGGAAAATCAGCCCCAGCATTTT. Translating gives CASSFDPENQPQHF.

This clonotype was recorded many times. The chain has TRBV12-3 or TRBV12-4 and TRBJ1-1; D is unresolved. V was pared by 3 bases and J by 0 bases, with 5 bases between. The CDR3 is 13 amino acids. The CDR3 spells CASSFDLNTEAFF. CDR3 nucleotides: TGTGCCAGCAGTTTTGACCTGAACACTGAAGCTTTCTTT.

The chain is built from TRBV19 and TRBJ2-1; 7 bases line up with TRBD2. This CDR3 has 15 amino acids. V trimming: 3 bases; J trimming: 8 bases; junction bases outside the gene matches: 10. CDR1 and CDR2 from the germline V gene are LNHDA and SQIVND (reference sequence). CDR3 DNA: TGTGCCAGTAGTATTCTCAGCGGGACGGGAGATGAGCAGTTCTTC. Translating it yields CASSILSGTGDEQFF.